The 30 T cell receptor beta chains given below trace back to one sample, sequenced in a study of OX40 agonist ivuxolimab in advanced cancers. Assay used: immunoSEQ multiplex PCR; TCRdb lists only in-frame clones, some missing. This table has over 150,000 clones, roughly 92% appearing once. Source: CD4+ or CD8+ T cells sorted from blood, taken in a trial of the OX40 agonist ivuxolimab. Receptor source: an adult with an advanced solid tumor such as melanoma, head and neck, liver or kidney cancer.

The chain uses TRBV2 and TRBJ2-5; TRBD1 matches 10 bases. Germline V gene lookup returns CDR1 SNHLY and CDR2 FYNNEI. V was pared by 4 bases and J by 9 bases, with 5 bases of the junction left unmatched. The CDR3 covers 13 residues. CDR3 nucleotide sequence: TGTGCCAGCAGTGGGGGACAGGGGTGGTCCCAGTACTTC. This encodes CASSGGQGWSQYF.

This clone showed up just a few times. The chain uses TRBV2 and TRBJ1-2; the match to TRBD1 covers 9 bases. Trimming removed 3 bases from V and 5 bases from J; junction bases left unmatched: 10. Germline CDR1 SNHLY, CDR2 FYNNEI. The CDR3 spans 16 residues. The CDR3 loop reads CASSEPRTGDRYGYTF. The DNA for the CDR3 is TGTGCCAGCAGTGAGCCTCGGACAGGGGATCGGTATGGCTACACCTTC.

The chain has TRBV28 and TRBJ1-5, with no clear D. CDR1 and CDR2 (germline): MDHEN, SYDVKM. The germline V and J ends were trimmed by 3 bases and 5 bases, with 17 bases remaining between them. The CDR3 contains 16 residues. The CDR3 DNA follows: TGTGCCAGCAGTTTGCTATCGGTCCTAACCTATCAGCCCCAGCATTTT. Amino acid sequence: CASSLLSVLTYQPQHF.

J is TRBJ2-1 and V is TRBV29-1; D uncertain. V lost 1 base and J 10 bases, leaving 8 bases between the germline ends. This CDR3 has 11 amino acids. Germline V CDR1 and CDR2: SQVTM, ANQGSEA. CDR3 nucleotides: TGCAGCGTTGAAGGGGCGAGGGAGCAGTTCTTC. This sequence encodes CSVEGAREQFF.

The CDR3 nucleotides read TGTGCCAGCAGCTTAGCGTGGCAGGGGAGTAAAGGTCTTGTGACTGAAGCTTTCTTT. Translating it yields CASSLAWQGSKGLVTEAFF. V usage is TRBV7-2 and J usage is TRBJ1-1; D is possibly TRBD1 (6 bases). The CDR3 is made up of 19 amino acids. Germline loops: CDR1 SGHTA, CDR2 FQGNSA. Trimming took 0 bases from V and 5 from J, leaving 25 bases between them.

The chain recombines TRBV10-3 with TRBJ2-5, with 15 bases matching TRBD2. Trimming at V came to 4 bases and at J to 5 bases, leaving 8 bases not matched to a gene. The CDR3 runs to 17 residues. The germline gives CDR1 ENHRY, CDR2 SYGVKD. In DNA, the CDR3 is TGTGCCATCAGTGCTTTTGGACTAGCGGGGGGGAAGGAGACCCAGTACTTC. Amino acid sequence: CAISAFGLAGGKETQYF.

CDR3 sequence reads: CASSLGQDRETQYF. The CDR3 DNA follows: TGTGCCAGCAGCTTAGGCCAGGACAGAGAGACCCAGTACTTC. The rearrangement links TRBV7-6 to TRBJ2-5; tentative D call: TRBD1 (6 bases). This CDR3 comprises 14 residues. Germline CDR1 SGHVS, CDR2 FNYEAQ. V gave up 1 base and J gave up 4 bases, with 10 bases separating them.

Here the CDR3 DNA reads TGTGCCTGGAGGGCGGACAGGGGAGCTGAAGCTTTCTTT. This gives the protein CAWRADRGAEAFF. This chain connects TRBV30 to TRBJ1-1, with TRBD1 matching 9 bases. This CDR3 region has 13 residues. The V gene end was trimmed by 3 bases and the J gene end by 6 bases; junction bases not matched to a gene: 5. Germline V gene sequence: CDR1 GTSNPN, CDR2 SVGIG (reference sequence).

The CDR3 DNA is TGTGCCAGCAGCTTAAGCCCAGCTCCAAACTATGGCTACACCTTC. It translates to CASSLSPAPNYGYTF. This chain connects TRBV7-2 to TRBJ1-2; D ambiguous. CDR3 length equals 15 residues. The germline gives CDR1 SGHTA, CDR2 FQGNSA. The V gene lost 2 bases and the J gene lost 2 bases, with 12 bases spanning the gap. Using reference TRBV7-2 and TRBJ1-2 for the parts outside the CDR3, the full variable domain is GAGVSQSPSNKVTEKGKDVELRCDPISGHTALYWYRQSLGQGLEFLIYFQGNSAPDKSGLPSDRFSAERTGGSVSTLTIQRTQQEDSAVYLCASSLSPAPNYGYTFGSGTRLTVV.

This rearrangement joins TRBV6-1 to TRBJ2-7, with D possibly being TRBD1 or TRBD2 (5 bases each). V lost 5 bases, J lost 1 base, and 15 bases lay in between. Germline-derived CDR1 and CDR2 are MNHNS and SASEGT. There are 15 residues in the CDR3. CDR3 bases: TGTGCCAGCAGTCTCCTCGGGGCAGATTCCTACGAGCAGTACTTC. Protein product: CASSLLGADSYEQYF.

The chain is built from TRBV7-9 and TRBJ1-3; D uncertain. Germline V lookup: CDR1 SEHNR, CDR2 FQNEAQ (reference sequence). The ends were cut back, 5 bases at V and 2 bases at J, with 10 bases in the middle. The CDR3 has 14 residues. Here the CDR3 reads CASSQQTAGNTIYF. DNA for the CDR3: TGTGCCAGCAGCCAACAGACGGCTGGAAACACCATATATTTT.

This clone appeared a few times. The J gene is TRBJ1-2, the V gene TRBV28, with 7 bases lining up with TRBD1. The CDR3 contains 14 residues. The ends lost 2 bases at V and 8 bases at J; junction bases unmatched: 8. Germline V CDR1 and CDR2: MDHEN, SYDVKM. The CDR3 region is CASSLPDRRGGYTF. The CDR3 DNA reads TGTGCCAGCAGTTTACCGGACAGGAGGGGCGGCTACACCTTC.

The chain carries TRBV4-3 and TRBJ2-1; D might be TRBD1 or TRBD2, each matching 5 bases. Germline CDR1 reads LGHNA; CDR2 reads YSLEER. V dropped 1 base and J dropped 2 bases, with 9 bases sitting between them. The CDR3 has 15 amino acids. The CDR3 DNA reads TGCGCCAGCAGCCAAGCGGGGCAGGCCTACAATGAGCAGTTCTTC. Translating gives CASSQAGQAYNEQFF.

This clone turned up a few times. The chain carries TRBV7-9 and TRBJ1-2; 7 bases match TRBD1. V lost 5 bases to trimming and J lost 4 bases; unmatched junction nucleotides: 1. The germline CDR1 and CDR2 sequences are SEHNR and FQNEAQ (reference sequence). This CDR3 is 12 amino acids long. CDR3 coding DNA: TGTGCCAGCAGCCGGGACAGCTATGGCTACACCTTC. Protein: CASSRDSYGYTF.

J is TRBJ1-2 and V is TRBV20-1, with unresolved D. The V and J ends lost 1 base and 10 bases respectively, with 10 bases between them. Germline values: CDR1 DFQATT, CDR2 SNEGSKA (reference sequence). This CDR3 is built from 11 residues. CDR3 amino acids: CSARASALYTF. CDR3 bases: TGCAGTGCTAGAGCGTCAGCACTCTACACCTTC.

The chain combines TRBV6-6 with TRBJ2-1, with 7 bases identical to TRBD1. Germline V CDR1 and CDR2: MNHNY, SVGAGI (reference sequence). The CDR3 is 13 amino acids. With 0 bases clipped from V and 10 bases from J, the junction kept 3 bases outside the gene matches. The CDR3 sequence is CASSYSGRGEQFF. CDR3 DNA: TGTGCCAGCAGTTACTCCGGCAGGGGGGAGCAGTTCTTC.

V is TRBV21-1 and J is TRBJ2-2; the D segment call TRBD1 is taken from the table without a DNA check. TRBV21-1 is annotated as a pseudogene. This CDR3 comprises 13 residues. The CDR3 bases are TGTGCCAGCAGCAAAGTAGGGGCCGGGGAGCTGTTTTTT. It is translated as CASSKVGAGELFF.

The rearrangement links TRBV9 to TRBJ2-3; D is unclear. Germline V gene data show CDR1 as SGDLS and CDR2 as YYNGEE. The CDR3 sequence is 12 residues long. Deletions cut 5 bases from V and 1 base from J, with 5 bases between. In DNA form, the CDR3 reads TGTGCCAGCAGTTCGGGCACAGATACGCAGTATTTT. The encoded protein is CASSSGTDTQYF.

CDR3: CAWYKTGAGDEQYF. The CDR3 bases are TGTGCCTGGTATAAGACAGGGGCGGGGGACGAGCAGTACTTC. The chain uses TRBV30 and TRBJ2-7; the D gene is possibly TRBD1 (8 bases). Trimming took off 5 bases at V and 5 bases at J, with 19 bases between the two ends. Germline loops: CDR1 GTSNPN, CDR2 SVGIG (reference sequence). The CDR3 has 14 amino acids. Full variable domain (outside the CDR3, taken from reference TRBV30 and TRBJ2-7): SQTIHQWPATLVQPVGSPLSLECTVEGTSNPNLYWYRQAAGRGLQLLFYSVGIGQISSEVPQNLSASRPQDRQFILSSKKLLLSDSGFYLCAWYKTGAGDEQYFGPGTRLTVT.

CDR3 protein: CASSFLAGGPNTDTQYF. The CDR3 bases are TGCGCCAGCAGCTTCCTTGCGGGGGGGCCAAACACAGATACGCAGTATTTT. The V gene is TRBV5-1, the J gene TRBJ2-3; TRBD2 agrees at 9 bases. The CDR3 has 17 amino acids. The V gene's germline CDR1 is SGHRS and CDR2 YFSETQ. V shed 2 bases and J 2 bases; nucleotides not matched to a gene: 9.

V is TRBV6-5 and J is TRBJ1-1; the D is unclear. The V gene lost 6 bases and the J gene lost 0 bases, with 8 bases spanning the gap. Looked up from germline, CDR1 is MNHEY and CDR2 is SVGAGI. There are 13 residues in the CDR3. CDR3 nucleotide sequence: TGTGCCAGCAGCCTCCAGGTGAACACTGAAGCTTTCTTT. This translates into CASSLQVNTEAFF.

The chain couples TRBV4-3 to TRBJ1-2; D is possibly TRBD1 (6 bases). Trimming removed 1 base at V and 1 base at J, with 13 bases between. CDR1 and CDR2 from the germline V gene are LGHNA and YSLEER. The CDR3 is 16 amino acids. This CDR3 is CASSQGDIGYNYGYTF. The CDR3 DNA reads TGCGCCAGCAGCCAAGGGGACATTGGATATAACTATGGCTACACCTTC.

CDR3 residues: CASSLEVGPNQPQHF. The CDR3 DNA follows: TGCGCCAGCAGCTTGGAGGTGGGTCCCAATCAGCCCCAGCATTTT. The chain links TRBV5-1 to TRBJ1-5; no clear D gene. The V gene lost 0 bases and the J gene lost 3 bases, with 10 bases spanning the gap. There are 15 residues in the CDR3. The germline CDR1 and CDR2 sequences are SGHRS and YFSETQ.

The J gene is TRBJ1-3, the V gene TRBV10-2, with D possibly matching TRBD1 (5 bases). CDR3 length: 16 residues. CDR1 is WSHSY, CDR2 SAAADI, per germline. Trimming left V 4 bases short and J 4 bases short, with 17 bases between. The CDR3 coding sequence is TGCGCCAGCAGTGTTATGACAGTCGACCAAGGAAACACCATATATTTT. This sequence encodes CASSVMTVDQGNTIYF.

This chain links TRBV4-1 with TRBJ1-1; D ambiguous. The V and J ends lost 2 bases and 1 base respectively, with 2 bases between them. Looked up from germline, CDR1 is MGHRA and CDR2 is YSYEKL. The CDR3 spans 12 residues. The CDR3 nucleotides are TGCGCCAGCAGCCAACCGAACACTGAAGCTTTCTTT. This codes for CASSQPNTEAFF.

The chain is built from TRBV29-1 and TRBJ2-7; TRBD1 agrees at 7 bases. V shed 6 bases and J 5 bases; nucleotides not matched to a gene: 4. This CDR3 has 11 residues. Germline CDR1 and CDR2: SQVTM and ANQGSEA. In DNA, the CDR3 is TGCAGCGTAACGACAGGGAACGAGCAGTACTTC. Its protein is CSVTTGNEQYF.

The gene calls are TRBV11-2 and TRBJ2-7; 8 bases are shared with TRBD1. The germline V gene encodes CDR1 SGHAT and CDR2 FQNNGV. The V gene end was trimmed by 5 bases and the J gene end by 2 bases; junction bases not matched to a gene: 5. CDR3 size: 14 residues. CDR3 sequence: CASSATGGTYEQYF. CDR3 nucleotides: TGTGCCAGCAGCGCTACAGGGGGGACCTACGAGCAGTACTTC. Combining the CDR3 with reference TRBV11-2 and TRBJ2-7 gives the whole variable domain EAGVAQSPRYKIIEKRQSVAFWCNPISGHATLYWYQQILGQGPKLLIQFQNNGVVDDSQLPKDRFSAERLKGVDSTLKIQPAKLEDSAVYLCASSATGGTYEQYFGPGTRLTVT.

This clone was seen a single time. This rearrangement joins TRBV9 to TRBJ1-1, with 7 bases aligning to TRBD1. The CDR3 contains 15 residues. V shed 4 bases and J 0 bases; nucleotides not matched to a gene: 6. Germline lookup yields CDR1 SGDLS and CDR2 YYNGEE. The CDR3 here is CASSFTGTVNTEAFF. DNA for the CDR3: TGTGCCAGCAGCTTCACCGGGACAGTGAACACTGAAGCTTTCTTT. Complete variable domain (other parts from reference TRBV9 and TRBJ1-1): DSGVTQTPKHLITATGQRVTLRCSPRSGDLSVYWYQQSLDQGLQFLIQYYNGEERAKGNILERFSAQQFPDLHSELNLSSLELGDSALYFCASSFTGTVNTEAFFGQGTRLTVV.

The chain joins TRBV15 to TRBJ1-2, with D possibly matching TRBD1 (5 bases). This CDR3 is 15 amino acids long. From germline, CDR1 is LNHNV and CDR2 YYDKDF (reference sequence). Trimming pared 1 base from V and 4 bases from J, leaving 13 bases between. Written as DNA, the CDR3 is TGTGCCACCAGCAGAGGGGGCACGGGCTCCTATGGCTACACCTTC. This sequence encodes CATSRGGTGSYGYTF.

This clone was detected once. The CDR3 protein is CASSEGRSHEQYF. The CDR3 DNA follows: TGTGCCAGCAGTGAAGGGAGGTCACACGAGCAGTACTTC. The genes are TRBV2 and TRBJ2-7, with a weak D call TRBD2 (5 bases). V lost 1 base and J lost 5, with 9 bases in between. Looked up from germline, CDR1 is SNHLY and CDR2 is FYNNEI. This CDR3 comprises 13 residues.